The rows below give T cell receptor beta chains drawn from one sample of a study of cytotoxic CD8 clonotypes in ibrutinib-treated CLL. Using immunoSEQ multiplex PCR, the repertoire was profiled, and TCRdb retains in-frame clones only, with some absent. The sample records around 330,000 clones, about 61% being singletons. The material sequenced was PBMCs, taken after 36 months of ibrutinib treatment. The receptor set was obtained from a human donor with chronic lymphocytic leukemia. CDR3s include the opening cysteine and the closing phenylalanine or tryptophan. Each record gives: J gene, V gene, CDR3 protein.

>TRBJ1-2|TRBV10-3
CAISGAGANYGYTF
>TRBJ2-3|TRBV7-3
CASSPLGGSTDTQYF
>TRBJ1-4|TRBV27
CASPTYRGESEKLFF
>TRBJ2-2|TRBV5-4
CASSLRSVGRGSTGELFF
>TRBJ1-1|TRBV5-8
CASSLGGNRPNTEAFF
>TRBJ2-3|TRBV25-1
CASSELSWGLADTDTQYF
>TRBJ2-1|TRBV5-1
CASSSGQGASYNEQFF
>TRBJ2-7|TRBV7-8
CASSRSTHEQYF
>TRBJ2-3|TRBV7-3
CASSSDRGTDTQYF
>TRBJ2-7|TRBV29-1
CSVEDRVTQGHPNEQYF
>TRBJ2-7|TRBV9
CASSARTGTSYEQYF
>TRBJ2-5|TRBV19
CASTGPTGETQYF
>TRBJ2-1|TRBV11-1
CASSPGTGAYNEQFF
>TRBJ2-1|TRBV5-4
CASSLGLAGGNNEQFF
>TRBJ2-7|TRBV18
CASSPQKGTYEQYF
>TRBJ2-1|TRBV27
CASSLVRGSYNEQFF
>TRBJ2-7|TRBV6-6
CASSYYSFYEQYF
>TRBJ1-2|TRBV6-1
CASSGVMAHYGYTF
>TRBJ2-7|TRBV5-1
CASSLAGQGPWEQYF
>TRBJ2-7|TRBV21-1
CASSKRRDRYEQYF
>TRBJ1-5|TRBV2
CASSERGWTTVQPQHF
>TRBJ2-6|TRBV6-6
CASSLAWGNVLTF
>TRBJ2-3|TRBV19
CASRDLERIDTQYF
>TRBJ1-2|TRBV5-1
CASSLGGQEDYGYTF
>TRBJ1-2|TRBV7-9
CASSYSGTGIFGYTF
>TRBJ2-5|TRBV5-6
CASSLLWAVRASQETQYF
>TRBJ2-7|TRBV28
CASTLGGRLQYF
>TRBJ2-7|TRBV11-2
CASSFSGHYEQYF
>TRBJ2-7|TRBV14
CAGRGRAYEQYF
>TRBJ1-2|TRBV5-1
CASSLARPDYGYTF
>TRBJ2-7|TRBV7-2
CASSLTSGGYEQYF
>TRBJ2-1|TRBV27
CASRSGGPFEQFF
>TRBJ2-7|TRBV15
CATSRERGWIHF
>TRBJ2-7|TRBV9
CASSVGQGAGYEQYF
>TRBJ2-7|TRBV4-1
CASSQVLTGGAYEQYF
>TRBJ1-2|TRBV2
CASLGTAGYTF
>TRBJ1-6|TRBV2
CASSGGNSPLHF
>TRBJ2-1|TRBV29-1
CSVELAGVNEQFF
>TRBJ2-5|TRBV9
CASSQRAGGRGQETQYF
>TRBJ1-4|TRBV14
CASSLGREKLFF
>TRBJ1-2|TRBV4-1
CASSQEAATGRDTF
>TRBJ1-2|TRBV6-5
CASSLDSANYGYTF
>TRBJ2-5|TRBV5-1
CASSFQLGQETQYF
>TRBJ1-4|TRBV18
CASSERVGEKLFF
>TRBJ2-5|TRBV7-9
CASSLVGLAGVSVLETQYF
>TRBJ2-7|TRBV5-6
CASSYGPPVLDEQYF
>TRBJ1-2|TRBV19
CASSIRTGRFGYTF
>TRBJ2-5|TRBV9
CASSARRGETQYF
>TRBJ1-1|TRBV20-1
CSAYKNTEAFF
>TRBJ2-5|TRBV14
CASSQGFGGSVQETQYF
>TRBJ2-3|TRBV28
CASSFLAASTDTQYF
>TRBJ1-1|TRBV27
CASSPGQGAVGEAFF
>TRBJ2-7|TRBV11-2
CASSLAYTSYEQYF
>TRBJ1-2|TRBV10-2
CASSEYGQGKNYGYTF
>TRBJ2-5|TRBV7-2
CASSSIAGAGQETQYF